The 15 T cell receptor beta chains given below trace back to one sample, sequenced in a study of OX40 agonist ivuxolimab in advanced cancers. Sequencing was performed with immunoSEQ multiplex PCR; in TCRdb, only in-frame clones are kept and a portion is missing. In the table there are about 57,000 clones, over 80% of which are singletons. The material sequenced was CD4+ or CD8+ T cells sorted from blood, taken in a trial of the OX40 agonist ivuxolimab. Source of these receptors: an adult with an advanced solid tumor such as melanoma, head and neck, liver or kidney cancer.

This chain uses TRBV10-3 with TRBJ2-1; TRBD2 is a possible D gene (6 bases). Germline CDR1 ENHRY, CDR2 SYGVKD. Trimming took off 4 bases at V and 6 bases at J, with 25 bases between the two ends. The CDR3 loop spans 18 amino acids. CDR3 residues: CAISAPGGLFQEGNEQFF. CDR3 sequence (DNA): TGTGCCATCAGTGCGCCAGGCGGACTGTTCCAGGAGGGCAATGAGCAGTTCTTC.

The chain carries TRBV10-3 and TRBJ1-1, with 7 bases matching TRBD1. CDR1 is ENHRY, CDR2 SYGVKD, per germline. V gave up 6 bases and J gave up 0 bases; unmatched junction bases: 4. The CDR3 covers 14 residues. In DNA, the CDR3 is TGTGCCATCAGGGGACAGTCCATGAACACTGAAGCTTTCTTT. This gives the protein CAIRGQSMNTEAFF.

The rearrangement links TRBV28 to TRBJ1-5; D remains unclear. This CDR3 region has 14 residues. Germline V gene lookup returns CDR1 MDHEN and CDR2 SYDVKM. Trimming pared 5 bases from V and 7 bases from J, leaving 15 bases between. The CDR3 is CASSPGGPSQPQHF. DNA for the CDR3: TGTGCCAGCAGTCCGGGAGGGCCCTCGCAGCCCCAGCATTTT. Based on the CDR3 plus reference TRBV28 and TRBJ1-5, the full variable domain is DVKVTQSSRYLVKRTGEKVFLECVQDMDHENMFWYRQDPGLGLRLIYFSYDVKMKEKGDIPEGYSVSREKKERFSLILESASTNQTSMYLCASSPGGPSQPQHFGDGTRLSIL.

J is TRBJ2-7 and V is TRBV29-1; D may correspond to TRBD1 or TRBD2 (5 bases each). The germline V and J ends were trimmed by 6 bases and 7 bases, with 16 bases remaining between them. The CDR3 is made up of 12 amino acids. Per germline, CDR1 SQVTM and CDR2 ANQGSEA. The CDR3 DNA sequence: TGCAGCGTCCGCACAGGATCGGGGGAGCAGTACTTC. Translating gives CSVRTGSGEQYF.

The rearrangement uses TRBV5-1 and TRBJ2-7, with a possible D match to TRBD1 (6 bases). Trimming took 2 bases from V and 5 from J, leaving 11 bases between them. Germline V lookup: CDR1 SGHRS, CDR2 YFSETQ. CDR3 size: 13 residues. The CDR3 is CASSLQGTHEQYF. The CDR3 DNA sequence: TGCGCCAGCAGCTTACAGGGAACCCACGAGCAGTACTTC.

The J gene is TRBJ2-1, the V gene TRBV6-5; D unclear. The CDR3 consists of 14 residues. Looked up from germline, CDR1 is MNHEY and CDR2 is SVGAGI. V dropped 0 bases and J dropped 4 bases, with 7 bases sitting between them. As DNA, the CDR3 is TGTGCCAGCAGTTACTCGAAAGGTTACAATGAGCAGTTCTTC. This codes for CASSYSKGYNEQFF.

This clone has just a few counts. V gene TRBV14 combines with J gene TRBJ2-3; D gene uncertain. The CDR3 totals 13 residues. Deletions cut 1 base from V and 6 bases from J, with 8 bases between. Germline assignment: CDR1 SGHDN and CDR2 FVKESK. Here the CDR3 DNA reads TGTGCCAGCAGCCAAGGAAGGATTGATACGCAGTATTTT. It is translated as CASSQGRIDTQYF. Full variable domain (outside the CDR3, taken from reference TRBV14 and TRBJ2-3): EAGVTQFPSHSVIEKGQTVTLRCDPISGHDNLYWYRRVMGKEIKFLLHFVKESKQDESGMPNNRFLAERTGGTYSTLKVQPAELEDSGVYFCASSQGRIDTQYFGPGTRLTVL.

The CDR3 reads CASSIPVAGGAYNEQFF. Here the CDR3 DNA reads TGTGCCAGTAGTATCCCTGTAGCGGGAGGGGCTTACAATGAGCAGTTCTTC. The genes are TRBV19 and TRBJ2-1; 11 nucleotides line up with TRBD2. The CDR3 is made up of 17 amino acids. J was trimmed by 4 bases and V by 3 bases; bases with no gene match: 8. Germline CDR1 is LNHDA and CDR2 is SQIVND (reference sequence).

This chain connects TRBV6-1 to TRBJ2-5; 9 nucleotides agree with TRBD2. The CDR3 spans 14 residues. Per germline, CDR1 MNHNS and CDR2 SASEGT. The trim removed 2 bases at V and 4 bases at J, leaving 2 bases unmatched. The CDR3 here is CASSERGRGETQYF. The CDR3 DNA sequence: TGTGCCAGCAGTGAACGCGGGAGGGGAGAGACCCAGTACTTC.

This chain joins TRBV2 and TRBJ2-3; D unresolved. The CDR3 contains 12 residues. CDR1 is SNHLY, CDR2 FYNNEI, per germline. The V gene lost 7 bases and the J gene lost 3 bases, with 8 bases spanning the gap. This CDR3 is CASNQETDTQYF. The CDR3 DNA follows: TGTGCCAGCAACCAGGAGACAGATACGCAGTATTTT.

This clone has a single count. The chain joins TRBV11-2 to TRBJ2-1; tentatively, D is TRBD1 or TRBD2 (5 bases each). This CDR3 has 14 residues. CDR1 and CDR2 (germline): SGHAT, FQNNGV. The V and J ends lost 5 bases and 4 bases respectively, with 12 bases between them. The DNA of the CDR3 is TGTGCCAGCAGCCGACCTGGGGGATACAATGAGCAGTTCTTC. Its translation is CASSRPGGYNEQFF. Complete variable domain (other parts from reference TRBV11-2 and TRBJ2-1): EAGVAQSPRYKIIEKRQSVAFWCNPISGHATLYWYQQILGQGPKLLIQFQNNGVVDDSQLPKDRFSAERLKGVDSTLKIQPAKLEDSAVYLCASSRPGGYNEQFFGPGTRLTVL.

This clone was counted once. This chain connects TRBV9 to TRBJ2-1, with D uncertain. Germline CDR1 SGDLS, CDR2 YYNGEE. The V end was cut by 2 bases, the J end by 10 bases, with 16 bases between. The CDR3 has 14 residues. CDR3 in amino acids: CASSVHPDSTEQFF. The CDR3 nucleotides read TGTGCCAGCAGCGTTCATCCTGACTCGACCGAGCAGTTCTTC.

This sequence joins TRBV19 and TRBJ1-5; 7 bases fit TRBD1. In germline, CDR1 is LNHDA, CDR2 SQIVND (reference sequence). V was pared by 3 bases and J by 7 bases, with 12 bases of the junction left unmatched. The CDR3 has 16 amino acids. The CDR3, as DNA: TGTGCCAGTAGTATCAGTAGACGGGCAGGGGGACAGCCCCAGCATTTT. Amino acid sequence: CASSISRRAGGQPQHF. Full variable domain (outside the CDR3, taken from reference TRBV19 and TRBJ1-5): DGGITQSPKYLFRKEGQNVTLSCEQNLNHDAMYWYRQDPGQGLRLIYYSQIVNDFQKGDIAEGYSVSREKKESFPLTVTSAQKNPTAFYLCASSISRRAGGQPQHFGDGTRLSIL.

The chain employs TRBV7-3 and TRBJ2-5; 8 bases align to TRBD1. V gave up 6 bases and J gave up 7 bases; unmatched junction bases: 7. The CDR3 covers 13 residues. The germline gives CDR1 SGHTA, CDR2 FQGTGA. DNA for the CDR3: TGTGCCAGCAGTCCCGGACAGGGTGGGACCCAGTACTTC. Translation gives CASSPGQGGTQYF. The full variable domain, completed using reference TRBV7-3 and TRBJ2-5, is GAGVSQTPSNKVTEKGKYVELRCDPISGHTALYWYRQSLGQGPEFLIYFQGTGAADDSGLPNDRFFAVRPEGSVSTLKIQRTERGDSAVYLCASSPGQGGTQYFGPGTRLLVL.

The chain has TRBV30 and TRBJ2-1, with TRBD2 matching 10 bases. This CDR3 has 14 residues. Trimming removed 8 bases from V and 4 bases from J; junction bases left unmatched: 8. Germline CDR1 GTSNPN, CDR2 SVGIG (reference sequence). CDR3 in amino acids: CAGLLAGEYNEQFF. The DNA for the CDR3 is TGTGCCGGCCTCCTAGCGGGAGAATACAATGAGCAGTTCTTC.